A single sample is the source of the 18 T cell receptor beta chains below, sequenced in a study of radiotherapy plus CTLA-4 blockade in lung cancer. Sequencing was performed with immunoSEQ multiplex PCR; in TCRdb, only in-frame clones are kept and a portion is missing. Of some 100,000 clones listed, more than 65% were seen once; the top ten hold about 5.2%. The sequencing here drew on peripheral blood, taken from a patient treated with radiotherapy plus ipilimumab. All receptors come from a human donor with non-small cell lung cancer who had a partial response to radiotherapy plus ipilimumab.

The V call is TRBV27, the J call TRBJ2-7, with a tentative D call TRBD2 (6 bases). Between the trimmed V and J ends, which lost 4 bases and 2 bases, there was a span of 18 bases. Germline values: CDR1 MNHEY, CDR2 SMNVEV (reference sequence). This CDR3 spans 16 amino acids. DNA of the CDR3: TGTGCCAGCAGTTACCGGGGGACGGGATTCACCTACGAGCAGTACTTC. It yields the protein CASSYRGTGFTYEQYF.

The rearrangement links TRBV18 to TRBJ1-1; the D is unclear. Germline assignment: CDR1 KGHSH and CDR2 LQKENI. The CDR3 runs to 12 residues. Trimming removed 3 bases from V and 1 base from J, with 3 bases in between. The CDR3 loop reads CASSPGNTEAFF. The CDR3 DNA sequence: TGTGCCAGCTCACCCGGGAACACTGAAGCTTTCTTT. The whole variable domain, filled in from reference TRBV18 and TRBJ1-1, reads NAGVMQNPRHLVRRRGQEARLRCSPMKGHSHVYWYRQLPEEGLKFMVYLQKENIIDESGMPKERFSAEFPKEGPSILRIQQVVRGDSAAYFCASSPGNTEAFFGQGTRLTVV.

CDR3 nucleotide sequence: TGTGCCAGCAGGAGGGACAGGGGGGAAGAGACCCAGTACTTC. It encodes CASRRDRGEETQYF. The chain has TRBV6-1 and TRBJ2-5; 11 positions match TRBD1. The germline V gene encodes CDR1 MNHNS and CDR2 SASEGT. CDR3 length equals 14 residues. The V and J ends lost 6 bases and 3 bases, in that order; junction bases with no gene match: 3.

V is TRBV30 and J is TRBJ1-1; D is unclear. CDR1 GTSNPN and CDR2 SVGIG come from the germline V gene (reference sequence). The CDR3 runs to 12 residues. V shed 3 bases and J shed 6 bases, with 11 bases lying between them. The CDR3 region has the DNA TGTGCCTGGAGCAGGAATTGGGCTGAAGCTTTCTTT. Protein product: CAWSRNWAEAFF.

The chain is built from TRBV6-5 and TRBJ2-1, with TRBD2 matching over 9 bases. The junction had 9 bases not matched to a gene; V was cut back by 8 bases and J by 7 bases. The CDR3 has 14 amino acids. Per the germline V gene, CDR1 is MNHEY and CDR2 is SVGAGI. This chain's CDR3 is CASGTSGLSNEQFF. The CDR3 region has the DNA TGTGCCAGCGGAACTAGCGGGTTGAGTAATGAGCAGTTCTTC.

The rearrangement uses TRBV5-1 and TRBJ2-4, with no clear D. The ends were cut back, 4 bases at V and 5 bases at J, with 10 bases in the middle. CDR1 and CDR2 (germline): SGHRS, YFSETQ. This CDR3 has 13 residues. Here the CDR3 DNA reads TGCGCCAGCAGCCCCTTTAGTGAAAACATTCAGTACTTC. As protein: CASSPFSENIQYF.

J is TRBJ1-1 and V is TRBV27; D unresolved. The CDR3 covers 14 residues. Deletions cut 3 bases from V and 0 bases from J, with 8 bases between. Germline V gene sequence: CDR1 MNHEY, CDR2 SMNVEV (reference sequence). The CDR3 protein is CASSLAGLNTEAFF. The DNA of the CDR3 is TGTGCCAGCAGTTTGGCGGGATTGAACACTGAAGCTTTCTTT.

The chain is built from TRBV4-2 and TRBJ1-1; D is possibly TRBD1 (6 bases). This CDR3 is 17 amino acids long. From germline, CDR1 is LGHNA and CDR2 YNFKEQ. Trimming stripped 1 base from V and 4 bases from J, with 19 bases between. The CDR3 loop is CASSQGGIGTLRTEAFF. CDR3 nucleotide sequence: TGTGCCAGCAGCCAAGGCGGTATAGGGACACTACGCACTGAAGCTTTCTTT.

The chain couples TRBV11-2 to TRBJ1-2; the D gene is possibly TRBD1 (6 bases). V was pared by 1 base and J by 3 bases, with 9 bases between. This CDR3 region has 14 residues. Germline V gene data show CDR1 as SGHAT and CDR2 as FQNNGV. The CDR3 here is CASSLVGAHYGYTF. Here the CDR3 DNA reads TGTGCCAGCAGCTTAGTGGGGGCCCACTATGGCTACACCTTC.

This chain uses TRBV5-1 with TRBJ1-2, with D perhaps matching TRBD1 (6 bases). This CDR3 is built from 15 residues. Trimming took off 8 bases at V and 0 bases at J, with 17 bases between the two ends. Looked up from germline, CDR1 is SGHRS and CDR2 is YFSETQ. The CDR3 here is CASTWGQTSNYGYTF. Written as DNA, the CDR3 is TGCGCCAGTACCTGGGGACAAACCTCTAACTATGGCTACACCTTC.

J is TRBJ2-2 and V is TRBV5-1; 7 nucleotides agree with TRBD2. Germline loops: CDR1 SGHRS, CDR2 YFSETQ. CDR3 length: 16 residues. Unmatched junction bases numbered 6, after V lost 2 bases and J lost 2 bases. This CDR3 is CASSFVLADNTGELFF. The CDR3 DNA reads as TGCGCCAGCAGCTTTGTGCTAGCGGACAACACCGGGGAGCTGTTTTTT.

The chain combines TRBV30 with TRBJ1-5, with D uncertain. The CDR3 spans 14 residues. Germline values: CDR1 GTSNPN, CDR2 SVGIG (reference sequence). The germline V and J ends were trimmed by 1 base and 4 bases, with 11 bases remaining between them. CDR3 region: CAWSGGELNQPQHF. CDR3 coding DNA: TGTGCCTGGAGTGGTGGAGAATTAAATCAGCCCCAGCATTTT.

For this clone: The sample has other DNA sequences that encode this CDR3 too. The J gene is TRBJ1-1, the V gene TRBV5-1; D not certain. CDR1 and CDR2 from the germline V gene are SGHRS and YFSETQ. V was shortened by 0 bases and J by 1 base, with 10 bases between the two germline ends. The CDR3 runs to 15 residues. The CDR3 reads CASSLVSVPNTEAFF. The CDR3 nucleotides are TGCGCCAGCAGCTTGGTTTCAGTACCGAACACTGAAGCTTTCTTT.

The V and J genes are TRBV5-5 and TRBJ2-1, with 13 positions matching TRBD2. Germline V lookup: CDR1 SGHKS, CDR2 YYEKEE (reference sequence). V lost 2 bases to trimming and J lost 9 bases; unmatched junction nucleotides: 8. CDR3 length equals 16 residues. CDR3 protein: CASSFGLAGVSSEQFF. CDR3 bases: TGTGCCAGCAGCTTTGGACTAGCGGGAGTCAGTAGTGAGCAGTTCTTC. The full variable domain, with the rest looked up from reference TRBV5-5 and TRBJ2-1, is DAGVTQSPTHLIKTRGQQVTLRCSPISGHKSVSWYQQVLGQGPQFIFQYYEKEERGRGNFPDRFSARQFPNYSSELNVNALLLGDSALYLCASSFGLAGVSSEQFFGPGTRLTVL.

This chain joins TRBV28 and TRBJ2-7; 9 bases line up with TRBD2. The V and J ends lost 7 bases and 3 bases, in that order; junction bases with no gene match: 10. There are 15 residues in the CDR3. Germline CDR1 is MDHEN and CDR2 is SYDVKM. The CDR3 bases are TGTGCCAGCACCACCTGGGTTAGCGGGAGCTACGAGCAGTACTTC. Translation gives CASTTWVSGSYEQYF.

J is TRBJ2-2 and V is TRBV7-2; the D is unclear. Germline-derived CDR1 and CDR2 are SGHTA and FQGNSA. The V and J ends lost 2 bases and 2 bases respectively, with 3 bases between them. The CDR3 is made up of 13 amino acids. Here the CDR3 reads CASSLLNTGELFF. The CDR3 DNA follows: TGTGCCAGCAGCTTACTTAACACCGGGGAGCTGTTTTTT.

The V and J genes are TRBV2 and TRBJ2-7; 7 positions match TRBD1. CDR3 length: 14 residues. CDR1 and CDR2 from the germline V gene are SNHLY and FYNNEI. The V segment lost 6 bases and the J segment 4 bases; nucleotides outside the gene matches: 9. CDR3 in amino acids: CASRADRITYEQYF. Here the CDR3 DNA reads TGTGCCAGCAGAGCGGACAGGATCACTTACGAGCAGTACTTC.

The chain recombines TRBV29-1 with TRBJ1-1, with D possibly TRBD1 on 6 matching bases. V lost 4 bases to trimming and J lost 3 bases, with 18 bases between them. The CDR3 totals 15 residues. Per the germline V gene, CDR1 is SQVTM and CDR2 is ANQGSEA. CDR3 residues: CSVVYGTRLYTEAFF. CDR3 coding DNA: TGCAGCGTTGTGTATGGGACACGGCTATACACTGAAGCTTTCTTT.